This T cell receptor beta chain emerged from a study of response to subunit inactivated influenza vaccine. General observations from the study: There was a suggestion from the authors that each seasonal influenza vaccination recruits few new T cells.

V lost 2 bases and J 2 bases, leaving 25 bases between the germline ends. There are 19 residues in the CDR3. The germline V gene has CDR1 MNHEY and CDR2 SVGAGI. This clonotype was observed a few times. Antigen specificity is unknown. Using its own MiXCR run on the RT-PCR reads, TCRdb lists one record per CDR3 protein. Of approximately 700,000 distinct CDR3 sequences listed, over 11% are singletons. Specimen: PBMCs from blood, collected 14 to 15 days before vaccination. The clonotype originates from a man aged 45-65 years who received an inactivated influenza vaccine. The chain couples TRBV6-5 to TRBJ2-7, with a weak D call TRBD1 (6 bases). The CDR3 region is CASSYAQGMTAATPYEQYF. CDR3 coding DNA: TGTGCCAGCAGTTACGCACAGGGTATGACCGCGGCAACGCCCTACGAGCAGTACTTC.